This entry concerns a single TCR beta chain. Its binding antigen is unknown. No base qualities exist here, and no much larger clone lies one base off it. The CDR3 regions of human TCRbeta chains were subjected to immunosequencing. The study's own analysis went as follows. Repertoire TCRs were checked for matches against a reference library of SARS-CoV-2-specific TCRs that had been generated using the MIRA antigen-specificity platform. Breadth was defined as the fraction of unique TCRs that were SARS-CoV-2-associated, and depth was defined as the fraction of total T cells that were SARS-CoV-2-associated. Using the MIRA data, each spike-specific TCR was assigned both to the spike region to which the TCR was reactive and to a CD4 or CD8 class. Log10-transformed breadth and depth values were compared by one-way ANOVA with Sidak's multiple comparisons tests. The table was pulled from immuneACCESS by TCRdb, which kept in-frame rearrangements only. Such tables lose some clones; where checked, under half of the loss comes from unresolved V genes, and the rest has no known cause. The V and J calls and clone size are taken from that table; D and trimming were inferred from the DNA. Across this sample there are nearly 110,000 clones, with 75% to 90% seen only once. Approximately 4.7% of the sample is in the top ten clones.

The record originates from a study of T cell responses to AZD1222 COVID-19 vaccine (dated by TCRdb to about 2021). About the investigation overall: AZD1222 recipients whose second dose came at about 4 weeks and those whose second dose came at about 12 weeks were combined into one group, since spike-specific TCR depth and breadth did not differ between the two schedules. TCR sequencing was performed for roughly 250 trial participants, of whom about 200 were given two doses of AZD1222 and around 25 were given two doses of MenACWY control vaccine. Enrollment into the trials was organized by age into subgroups of 18-55, 56-69 and 70-plus years, and those subgroups contained around 150, 28 and 57 TCR-sequenced participants, respectively.

Study-wide conclusions, independent of this receptor: Most participants were white British and females outnumbered males, and the authors suggested that clonal diversity may have been underestimated. The 56-69-year group was small, and its depth increase did not reach significance, likely because of low power. Reportedly, almost half of the unique spike-specific TCRs recognized epitopes lying outside the regions that are mutated in the B.1.351 and B.1.1.7 variants. A significant rise in spike-specific TCR breadth and depth was observed after two AZD1222 doses relative to day 0 and relative to MenACWY recipients. CD4 TCRs associated with the vaccine covered the entire spike protein, and the dominant responses were in regions 160-218 and 743-854. Conclusions about previously exposed vaccinees are limited, since just 5 to 7 AZD1222 recipients were seropositive for SARS-CoV-2 at baseline. Because no day 14 peak-response samples were available, the repertoires could be characterized only after the peak T cell response.

V and J are truncated by 3 bases and 12 bases respectively, leaving an intervening sequence of 18 bases. In the germline V gene (reference sequence), CDR1 corresponds to LNHDA and CDR2 to SQIVND. Including cysteine and phenylalanine, the CDR3 has 14 amino acids. The CDR3 DNA has 42 bases and is translated from base 1. In light of the paper, this sample's time point label describes: baseline before first vaccination. Vaccinee samples came from UK trials COV001 and COV002, including a single-blind randomized controlled phase 2/3 trial of AZD1222 (ChAdOx1 nCoV-19) in healthy adults. For TCRbeta chain sequencing, PBMC samples were collected from trial participants at day 0 and at day 28 after the second dose.

The starting material was peripheral blood, obtained on day 0 of AZD1222 vaccination. The sequence was collected from an adult in good health. The V and J segments used are TRBV19 and TRBJ2-1; the D region possibly corresponds to TRBD2 (6 bases align). The CDR3 region has the sequence CASSIGDFSSGQFF. The sequenced DNA is TGTGCCAGTAGTATCGGGGACTTCTCGAGTGGGCAGTTCTTC.